Listed below are T cell receptor beta chains from one sample, sequenced in a study of long-term antiretroviral therapy in people with HIV. Method: immunoSEQ multiplex PCR; TCRdb's copy keeps in-frame clones and lacks some. Of about 25,000 clones in the sample, around three quarters were seen once. The sample consisted of unsorted PBMCs, taken 1.2 years after starting antiretroviral therapy. These receptors were collected from a woman aged 40 to 50 with HIV. Both conserved end residues are part of each CDR3.

V gene,CDR3 protein
TRBV4-1,CASSDRTELWGYTF
TRBV30,CAWDSAAGEQYF
TRBV30,CAWTGQGNQPQHF
TRBV27,CASSPRVAGGTEAFF
TRBV15,CATAGASGNTGELFF
TRBV5-6,CASSRGQKNTEAFF
TRBV5-1,CASSLVAGPIDYTF
TRBV7-9,CASSLADGEYSKNIQYF
TRBV7-9,CASSSTLTGSNEKLFF
TRBV5-4,CASSSRTSGGSGDTQYF
TRBV10-3,CAISDQGSGEKLFF
TRBV4-1,CASSSSAPPIDNEQFF
TRBV5-1,CASSFGGTVDISYEQYF
TRBV5-6,CASSIGTLNTGELFF
TRBV6-1,CASATGGLAYEQYF
TRBV5-1,CASSGGQGVSNTEAFF
TRBV5-1,CASSPGQGGNQPQHF
TRBV11-2,CASSLGYLRGASTDTQYF
TRBV18,CASSPDTPYGYTF
TRBV10-3,CAISGSTGDLAEAFF
TRBV9,CASSASGRATNEKLFF
TRBV7-2,CASSSQSRDTEAFF
TRBV28,CASSLTGQRSGNTIYF
TRBV10-3,CAIRDLGGPQHF
TRBV6-4,CASTQGEGTEAFF
TRBV6-6,CASSRTVDTQYF
TRBV5-1,CASSFQGQGTGELFF
TRBV6-5,CASSYENRMNTEAFF
TRBV5-1,CASSPQGAEVTEAFF
TRBV5-6,CASSSGPSGEQYF
TRBV5-1,CASSPGDVGGNQPQHF
TRBV19,CASSSGGASPPNEQFF
TRBV30,CAWRTGSNTEAFF
TRBV29-1,CSSRGGSYNEQFF
TRBV9,CASSESGGVYNEQFF
TRBV25-1,CASSQAYGYTF
TRBV5-1,CASSYWRTGQETQYF
TRBV5-1,CASSLYGGAYEQYF
TRBV4-3,CASSQEWEGIYEQYF
TRBV6-5,CASSVLSQGPYEQYF
TRBV4-1,CASSQYQGNDEQYF
TRBV19,CASRRQGSNYGYTF
TRBV5-1,CASSLEPGQGLAAYEQYF
TRBV27,CASRPGPQNTEAFF
TRBV7-2,CASSPPGERSNEQFF
TRBV19,CASSALGGHNQPQHF
TRBV7-2,CASSLYRTSGYTF
TRBV6-5,CASSSRQANTEAFF
TRBV11-2,CASSLDGRGTDTQYF
TRBV5-8,CASSLDGEKLFF
TRBV29-1,CSVESATDYGYTF
TRBV30,CAWNTQGGTEAFF
TRBV5-6,CASSLAFGWTGNTGELFF
TRBV30,CAWSSGGNQPQHF
TRBV27,CASSWVAGVSYEQYF